The 5 T cell receptor beta chains listed next were all sequenced from one sample in a study of cytomegalovirus exposure and HLA in healthy donors (dated by TCRdb to 2017 to 2019). The library was generated by the immunoSEQ multiplex PCR assay. Not all clones reach the TCRdb copy of this immuneACCESS table, which keeps in-frame sequences only. Checked studies attribute under half of the gap to unresolved V genes and leave the rest unexplained. This sample holds 150,000 to 200,000 clones; around 88% were observed only once. Jointly, the top ten make up almost 1.5% of the sample. Sequenced input: PBMCs. The receptors originated from a woman aged 18-29 years in good health and CMV-seronegative.

This clone was detected once. V is TRBV2 and J is TRBJ1-5, with TRBD1 identical over 8 bases. CDR1 and CDR2 (germline): SNHLY, FYNNEI. There are 21 residues in the CDR3. Trimming removed 6 bases from V and 7 bases from J; junction bases left unmatched: 29. The CDR3: CASSAMRGTGRPRHDGQPQHF. CDR3 nucleotide sequence: TGTGCCAGCAGCGCGATGCGGGGGACAGGACGGCCGCGGCATGACGGCCAGCCCCAGCATTTT. Complete variable domain (other parts from reference TRBV2 and TRBJ1-5): EPEVTQTPSHQVTQMGQEVILRCVPISNHLYFYWYRQILGQKVEFLVSFYNNEISEKSEIFDDQFSVERPDGSNFTLKIRSTKLEDSAMYFCASSAMRGTGRPRHDGQPQHFGDGTRLSIL.

The chain has TRBV7-9 and TRBJ2-5; the match to TRBD2 covers 10 bases. V lost 5 bases to trimming and J lost 2 bases; unmatched junction nucleotides: 8. The CDR3 has 16 amino acids. CDR1 is SEHNR, CDR2 FQNEAQ, per germline (reference sequence). CDR3 loop: CASSGASGRRQETQYF. The CDR3 DNA follows: TGTGCCAGCAGCGGCGCTAGCGGGAGAAGGCAAGAGACCCAGTACTTC. The full variable domain, completed using reference TRBV7-9 and TRBJ2-5, is DTGVSQNPRHKITKRGQNVTFRCDPISEHNRLYWYRQTLGQGPEFLTYFQNEAQLEKSRLLSDRFSAERPKGSFSTLEIQRTEQGDSAMYLCASSGASGRRQETQYFGPGTRLLVL.

The CDR3 bases are TGTGCCATCAGTGAGTCCGGGACTAGCGACAATGAGCAGTTCTTC. Translation gives CAISESGTSDNEQFF. The chain employs TRBV10-3 and TRBJ2-1; 10 nucleotides match TRBD2. The CDR3 is 15 amino acids. The germline gives CDR1 ENHRY, CDR2 SYGVKD. J lost 5 bases, V lost 0 bases, and 1 base had no gene match.

This clone was observed a few times. The J gene is TRBJ1-2, the V gene TRBV19; 10 nucleotides match TRBD1. Trimming cost V 6 bases and J 4 bases; bases outside gene matches: 5. CDR3 length: 14 amino acids. CDR1 and CDR2 (germline): LNHDA, SQIVND (reference sequence). The CDR3, as DNA: TGTGCCAGTAGGGGGACAGGGGCCGCCTATGGCTACACCTTC. Translation: CASRGTGAAYGYTF.

This clone was found once. The V call is TRBV19, the J call TRBJ1-3; 9 bases are a match to TRBD1. V shed 7 bases, J shed 0 bases, and the junction held 7 bases outside the gene matches. The CDR3 totals 16 residues. CDR1 and CDR2 from the germline V gene are LNHDA and SQIVND (reference sequence). The CDR3 DNA reads as TGTGCCAGTACGACAACAGGGGGCCTCTCTGGAAACACCATATATTTT. It codes for CASTTTGGLSGNTIYF. The variable domain in full, completed from reference TRBV19 and TRBJ1-3, reads DGGITQSPKYLFRKEGQNVTLSCEQNLNHDAMYWYRQDPGQGLRLIYYSQIVNDFQKGDIAEGYSVSREKKESFPLTVTSAQKNPTAFYLCASTTTGGLSGNTIYFGEGSWLTVV.